One sample yielded the 14 T cell receptor beta chains listed below, sequenced in a study of blood T cell repertoires in COVID-19. Clones were read by immunoSEQ multiplex PCR, and TCRdb kept only the in-frame ones, dropping some. The table has roughly 200,000 clones, about 84% seen once; the top ten hold about 9.7%. Sequencing input: PBMCs or T cells enriched from blood (not recorded which). Source of these receptors: a woman aged 25-40 years who had recovered from COVID-19.

This clone was detected once. The rearrangement joins TRBV28 to TRBJ2-4; TRBD2 aligns across 13 bases. V shed 7 bases, J shed 0 bases, and the junction held 12 bases outside the gene matches. There are 19 residues in the CDR3. Germline V gives CDR1 MDHEN, CDR2 SYDVKM. CDR3 in amino acids: CASTLGLAGAPLAKNIQYF. The CDR3 DNA reads TGTGCCAGCACCCTCGGACTAGCGGGAGCCCCTCTAGCCAAAAACATTCAGTACTTC.

The chain links TRBV19 to TRBJ2-1, with D possibly being TRBD2 (7 bases). There are 16 residues in the CDR3. Germline V gene data show CDR1 as LNHDA and CDR2 as SQIVND (reference sequence). V was trimmed by 5 bases and J by 6 bases, leaving 20 bases between them. This chain's CDR3 is CASSPRGAGARNEQFF. The CDR3 DNA is TGTGCCAGTAGTCCCCGGGGGGCGGGAGCCCGCAATGAGCAGTTCTTC.

The chain is built from TRBV19 and TRBJ2-7; D might be TRBD2 (6 bases). The germline V gene encodes CDR1 LNHDA and CDR2 SQIVND (reference sequence). The V and J ends lost 7 bases and 2 bases respectively, with 18 bases between them. The CDR3 loop spans 15 amino acids. CDR3 residues: CASTENWGVTYEQYF. DNA for the CDR3: TGTGCCAGTACCGAGAATTGGGGGGTAACCTACGAGCAGTACTTC. Supplemented by reference TRBV19 and TRBJ2-7, the full variable domain reads DGGITQSPKYLFRKEGQNVTLSCEQNLNHDAMYWYRQDPGQGLRLIYYSQIVNDFQKGDIAEGYSVSREKKESFPLTVTSAQKNPTAFYLCASTENWGVTYEQYFGPGTRLTVT.

The rearrangement joins TRBV29-1 to TRBJ1-2; weak D call: TRBD1 (5 bases). This CDR3 spans 13 amino acids. The germline V and J ends were trimmed by 4 bases and 7 bases, with 16 bases remaining between them. In germline, CDR1 is SQVTM, CDR2 ANQGSEA. The CDR3 here is CSVGGGDSGGYTF. In nucleotides, the CDR3 is TGCAGCGTTGGGGGTGGGGACTCGGGTGGCTACACCTTC.

This chain's CDR3 is CASSPWVGGFNTGELFF. In nucleotides, the CDR3 is TGTGCCAGCAGCCCCTGGGTCGGAGGGTTTAACACCGGGGAGCTGTTTTTT. The chain has TRBV11-2 and TRBJ2-2; perhaps TRBD2 as D (6 bases). CDR1 and CDR2 from the germline V gene are SGHAT and FQNNGV. The V and J ends lost 5 bases and 2 bases respectively, with 18 bases between them. The CDR3 spans 17 residues.

The gene calls are TRBV5-1 and TRBJ1-1; D is uncertain. CDR3 length: 14 residues. V was cut by 0 bases and J by 0 bases, with 6 bases left in between. Germline CDR1 reads SGHRS; CDR2 reads YFSETQ. CDR3 nucleotide sequence: TGCGCCAGCAGCTTGGCCGGGATGAACACTGAAGCTTTCTTT. Translation gives CASSLAGMNTEAFF.

A few counts support this clone. CDR3 DNA: TGTGCCAGCAGCGTTTCTGACAGGCAGCCTAACTATGGCTACACCTTC. Protein: CASSVSDRQPNYGYTF. This chain links TRBV5-6 with TRBJ1-2, with a weak D call TRBD1 (6 bases). V gave up 4 bases and J gave up 0 bases, with 16 bases separating them. The CDR3 consists of 16 residues. Germline-derived CDR1 and CDR2 are SGHDT and YYEEEE.

The chain combines TRBV5-1 with TRBJ2-7; 8 bases match TRBD1. The CDR3 has 12 amino acids. Germline V CDR1 and CDR2: SGHRS, YFSETQ. After removal of 4 bases from V and 4 bases from J, the junction contained 1 base not matched to a gene. The CDR3 loop reads CASSDRGYEQYF. The CDR3 DNA follows: TGCGCCAGCAGCGACAGGGGATACGAGCAGTACTTC.

The CDR3 DNA reads TGTGCCAGCAGTGAAAGGACTAGCGGGTACGACCGTCAAGAGACCCAGTACTTC. Amino acid sequence: CASSERTSGYDRQETQYF. This chain links TRBV2 with TRBJ2-5; TRBD2 aligns across 11 bases. This CDR3 has 18 residues. Trimming at V came to 2 bases and at J to 2 bases, leaving 10 bases not matched to a gene. Germline values: CDR1 SNHLY, CDR2 FYNNEI.

The rearrangement joins TRBV4-1 to TRBJ1-3, with D uncertain. The CDR3 contains 15 residues. The V end was cut by 8 bases, the J end by 7 bases, with 21 bases between. CDR1 and CDR2 (germline): MGHRA, YSYEKL. The CDR3 nucleotides read TGCGCCAGCGCGGTTTTCGGGGAACTCGGTAACACCATATATTTT. Residues: CASAVFGELGNTIYF.

The J gene is TRBJ1-1, the V gene TRBV28, with 9 bases aligning to TRBD1. The junction had 4 bases not matched to a gene; V was cut back by 4 bases and J by 4 bases. The CDR3 is 14 amino acids. The germline V gene encodes CDR1 MDHEN and CDR2 SYDVKM. The CDR3 bases are TGTGCCAGCAGTTGGACAGGGGAGGCCACTGAAGCTTTCTTT. Its protein product is CASSWTGEATEAFF. Full variable domain (rest looked up from reference TRBV28 and TRBJ1-1): DVKVTQSSRYLVKRTGEKVFLECVQDMDHENMFWYRQDPGLGLRLIYFSYDVKMKEKGDIPEGYSVSREKKERFSLILESASTNQTSMYLCASSWTGEATEAFFGQGTRLTVV.

The chain has TRBV6-5 and TRBJ1-2; TRBD1 matches at 7 bases. Losses at the gene ends were 6 bases for V and 5 bases for J; bases not matched to a gene: 3. The germline V gene has CDR1 MNHEY and CDR2 SVGAGI. There are 12 residues in the CDR3. The CDR3 sequence: CASRAGGYGYTF. DNA of the CDR3: TGTGCCAGCAGAGCAGGGGGTTATGGCTACACCTTC.

The gene calls are TRBV5-1 and TRBJ2-3, with D perhaps matching TRBD1 (6 bases). CDR1 is SGHRS and CDR2 is YFSETQ in the germline V gene. V was pared by 0 bases and J by 5 bases, with 19 bases between. The CDR3 extends over 17 amino acids. The CDR3 DNA reads as TGCGCCAGCAGCTTGGAACCCAGCGGAACCAGGGGAGATACGCAGTATTTT. It is translated as CASSLEPSGTRGDTQYF. The full variable domain, completed using reference TRBV5-1 and TRBJ2-3, is KAGVTQTPRYLIKTRGQQVTLSCSPISGHRSVSWYQQTPGQGLQFLFEYFSETQRNKGNFPGRFSGRQFSNSRSEMNVSTLELGDSALYLCASSLEPSGTRGDTQYFGPGTRLTVL.

V is TRBV28 and J is TRBJ2-7; TRBD1 might be the D (5 bases). The V gene lost 6 bases and the J gene lost 13 bases, with 19 bases spanning the gap. CDR3 length equals 12 residues. Germline assignment: CDR1 MDHEN and CDR2 SYDVKM. Here the CDR3 reads CASSETGVRFYF. The CDR3 DNA reads TGTGCCAGCAGCGAAACAGGCGTCCGGTTCTACTTC.